This T cell receptor beta chain originates from a study of control samples from healthy donors and cancer patients. The method was immunoSEQ multiplex PCR; TCRdb's version includes in-frame clones alone and lacks a portion of them. Altogether more than 100,000 clones are present, roughly 88% being singletons, with the ten largest covering 3.4%. Trimming at V came to 6 bases and at J to 2 bases, leaving 9 bases not matched to a gene. CDR3 length: 15 amino acids. Germline CDR1 and CDR2: WSHSY and SAAADI. Material for sequencing was blood. The TCR was taken from a man aged 35 to 55 in good health. This chain connects TRBV10-2 to TRBJ2-7, with TRBD2 matching 8 bases. In DNA form, the CDR3 reads TGCGCCAGCAGAACCGGGACTAGTAGCGCCTACGAGCAGTACTTC. Its protein is CASRTGTSSAYEQYF.